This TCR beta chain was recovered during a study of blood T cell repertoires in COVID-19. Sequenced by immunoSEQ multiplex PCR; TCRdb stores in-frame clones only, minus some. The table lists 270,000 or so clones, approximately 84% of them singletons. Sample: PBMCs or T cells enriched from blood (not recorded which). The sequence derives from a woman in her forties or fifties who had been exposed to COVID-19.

CDR3 in DNA: TGTGCCAGCAGCTTAGAAGCAGGGGACGAGCAGTACTTC. Its protein product is CASSLEAGDEQYF. The J gene is TRBJ2-7, the V gene TRBV7-9, with D possibly matching TRBD1 (6 bases). Trimming took 1 base from V and 5 from J, leaving 9 bases between them. CDR3 length equals 13 residues. Germline CDR1 and CDR2: SEHNR and FQNEAQ (reference sequence).